Listed below are T cell receptor beta chains from one sample, sequenced in a study of cytomegalovirus exposure and HLA in healthy donors. The protocol was immunoSEQ multiplex PCR, while the TCRdb copy is restricted to in-frame clones and leaves out a portion. The table includes under 200,000 clones, 75% to 95% detected once. Sequenced: PBMCs. The receptor set was obtained from a young woman in good health and CMV-seropositive. Each CDR3 is given without its conserved first and last residue.

J | V | length | CDR3
TRBJ2-5 | TRBV18 | 12 | ASSPVLAQETQY
TRBJ1-2 | TRBV6-1 | 12 | ANQKTGDHYGYT
TRBJ1-6 | TRBV9 | 13 | ASSVETGGGSPLH
TRBJ2-3 | TRBV13 | 14 | ASSPRTSGSTDTQY
TRBJ2-3 | TRBV7-2 | 14 | ASSLSASPYTDTQY
TRBJ2-7 | TRBV7-2 | 10 | ASRLTGYEQY
TRBJ1-4 | TRBV14 | 10 | ASSQTGVKLF
TRBJ2-7 | TRBV7-8 | 11 | ASSLDRAYEQY
TRBJ2-3 | TRBV4-1 | 14 | ASSQPQGRGTDTQY
TRBJ1-4 | TRBV18 | 12 | ASSLDKQNEKLF
TRBJ1-1 | TRBV6-6 | 11 | ASSQQGFGEAF
TRBJ2-5 | TRBV6-5 | 12 | ASRGGVIGETQY
TRBJ2-7 | TRBV30 | 9 | AWRGDWAAH
TRBJ1-1 | TRBV7-2 | 14 | ASLSGRVYDNTEAF
TRBJ1-2 | TRBV5-4 | 12 | ASSLRDRNYGYT
TRBJ2-5 | TRBV18 | 11 | ASSPRASETQY
TRBJ2-1 | TRBV29-1 | 13 | SVVTGLSSYNEQF
TRBJ2-3 | TRBV5-6 | 11 | ASSRPPGQIKY
TRBJ2-5 | TRBV29-1 | 12 | SVSVRGGRETQY
TRBJ1-5 | TRBV28 | 11 | ASTGFSNQPQH
TRBJ2-1 | TRBV19 | 14 | ASSILEDRVYNEQF
TRBJ2-4 | TRBV4-2 | 15 | ASSASGQFLAKNIQY
TRBJ1-1 | TRBV7-9 | 12 | ASSLSSRNTEAF
TRBJ2-3 | TRBV28 | 14 | ASTLEGGARTDTQY
TRBJ1-2 | TRBV5-1 | 11 | ASSLQGIEGYT
TRBJ2-7 | TRBV14 | 11 | ASSPDYFYEQY
TRBJ2-5 | TRBV6-1 | 10 | AIRGPQETQY
TRBJ1-2 | TRBV19 | 12 | AVYRDRGNYGYT
TRBJ2-5 | TRBV9 | 13 | ASSVAPDRGETQY
TRBJ1-1 | TRBV27 | 12 | ASSRLQGITEAF
TRBJ2-3 | TRBV27 | 12 | ASSNRQPPDTQY
TRBJ2-1 | TRBV13 | 15 | ASSFLAGGLTYNEQF
TRBJ2-3 | TRBV7-9 | 12 | ASSFSGRTDTQY